A single T cell receptor (beta chain) is shown here with its context. J gave up 9 bases and V 5 bases, and 13 bases lay outside the gene matches. The V gene's germline CDR1 is SGDLS and CDR2 YYNGEE. The CDR3 length is 16 residues. The data stem from a study of blood T cell repertoires in COVID-19. The overall study: Samples representing acute and convalescent COVID-19 were sourced from the United States, Italy and Spain. Sources were T cells, B-cell-depleted T cells, or PBMCs; the material itself was cDNA or gDNA.

The authors' processing: Scientists estimated how many nucleated cells there were by amplifying reference gene primers. Profiled with immunoSEQ multiplex PCR; TCRdb holds only in-frame clones, not every one. V and J calls and clone size are those listed in that table; D and trimming were worked out from the DNA. The sample shows 50,000 to 70,000 clones, around 85% of them seen only once. The TCR originated in a woman aged 70 to 79 with active COVID-19. The sequenced sample was peripheral blood. V is TRBV9 and J is TRBJ2-1, with 11 positions matching TRBD2. CDR3 nucleotides: TGTGCCAGCAGAGCCGGGACTAGCGGTTTTTTAGGTGAGCAGTTCTTC. Translation gives CASRAGTSGFLGEQFF.